What follows are 14 T cell receptor beta chains derived from one specimen sequenced in a study of cytomegalovirus exposure and HLA in healthy donors. This table comes from immunoSEQ multiplex PCR, and its TCRdb copy is limited to in-frame clones, with some not included. The data hold roughly 200,000 clones, with approximately 89% observed a single time. Sample: PBMCs. The receptors were gathered from a man between 25 and 39 years old in good health and CMV-seropositive.

This clone was seen just once. V is TRBV29-1 and J is TRBJ1-4; unclear D gene. The CDR3 totals 13 residues. Germline values: CDR1 SQVTM, CDR2 ANQGSEA. V lost 2 bases and J 1 base, leaving 5 bases between the germline ends. CDR3 sequence (DNA): TGCAGCGTTGAACTTCAAACTAATGAAAAACTGTTTTTT. Translating gives CSVELQTNEKLFF.

V usage is TRBV29-1 and J usage is TRBJ2-3, with TRBD1 matching over 9 bases. Germline values: CDR1 SQVTM, CDR2 ANQGSEA. This CDR3 spans 16 amino acids. J gave up 0 bases and V 1 base, and 5 bases lay outside the gene matches. CDR3 nucleotides: TGCAGCGTTGAAGGGCCGACAGGGGGGAGCACAGATACGCAGTATTTT. It specifies CSVEGPTGGSTDTQYF.

The V call is TRBV7-9, the J call TRBJ2-3, with TRBD2 matching 10 bases. Trimming at V came to 2 bases and at J to 6 bases, leaving 5 bases not matched to a gene. Germline values: CDR1 SEHNR, CDR2 FQNEAQ (reference sequence). The CDR3 covers 15 residues. The CDR3 spells CASSLPSGGRDTQYF. The CDR3 nucleotides are TGTGCCAGCAGCTTACCTAGCGGGGGTAGGGATACGCAGTATTTT.

CDR3 protein: CASRREGSQETQYF. CDR3 nucleotides: TGCGCCAGCCGACGGGAAGGGAGCCAAGAGACCCAGTACTTC. This rearrangement joins TRBV5-1 to TRBJ2-5; the D gene is possibly TRBD2 (5 bases). The CDR3 spans 14 residues. The V and J ends lost 7 bases and 1 base respectively, with 14 bases between them. Germline V gives CDR1 SGHRS, CDR2 YFSETQ.

This clone has just one count. The rearrangement uses TRBV6-5 and TRBJ1-1; 7 nucleotides align to TRBD1. CDR3 size: 14 residues. Per the germline V gene, CDR1 is MNHEY and CDR2 is SVGAGI. V shed 6 bases, J shed 0 bases, and the junction held 4 bases outside the gene matches. CDR3 residues: CASRGQWMNTEAFF. Here the CDR3 DNA reads TGTGCCAGCAGGGGACAGTGGATGAACACTGAAGCTTTCTTT.

The V and J genes are TRBV9 and TRBJ1-1; D not resolved. The germline CDR1 and CDR2 sequences are SGDLS and YYNGEE. The CDR3 is 16 amino acids. Trimming took off 0 bases at V and 3 bases at J, with 15 bases between the two ends. The CDR3 protein is CASSVGAPLADTEAFF. The CDR3 bases are TGTGCCAGCAGCGTAGGCGCCCCCTTGGCGGACACTGAAGCTTTCTTT.

The chain employs TRBV5-1 and TRBJ2-7; perhaps D is TRBD1 or TRBD2 (5 bases each). Per germline, CDR1 SGHRS and CDR2 YFSETQ. This CDR3 has 13 residues. V was clipped by 3 bases and J by 5 bases, with 12 bases between them. CDR3 nucleotide sequence: TGCGCCAGCAGCTCTGAAGGGGAGCACGAGCAGTACTTC. The encoded protein is CASSSEGEHEQYF.

This clone was found a few times. J is TRBJ1-4 and V is TRBV6-5; D not resolved. The CDR3 has 14 residues. CDR1 is MNHEY, CDR2 SVGAGI, per germline. Trimming removed 8 bases from V and 5 bases from J, with 15 bases in between. CDR3 nucleotides: TGTGCCAGCGGTGGCGAAGCGGGGAATGAAAAACTGTTTTTT. Translated: CASGGEAGNEKLFF.

The genes are TRBV27 and TRBJ2-2, with 10 bases lining up with TRBD2. Germline V gene data show CDR1 as MNHEY and CDR2 as SMNVEV (reference sequence). The V and J ends lost 2 bases and 1 base, in that order; junction bases with no gene match: 1. This CDR3 has 16 amino acids. CDR3 DNA: TGTGCCAGCAGTTTAGGACTAGCGGTGAACACCGGGGAGCTGTTTTTT. Amino acids: CASSLGLAVNTGELFF.

The genes are TRBV6-5 and TRBJ1-3; 9 bases map to TRBD1. V was clipped by 8 bases and J by 2 bases; unmatched bases: 7. CDR1 MNHEY and CDR2 SVGAGI come from the germline V gene. The CDR3 length is 15 residues. The CDR3 DNA sequence: TGTGCCAGCCACGAGGACAGGGGCGCTGGAAACACCATATATTTT. This codes for CASHEDRGAGNTIYF.

J is TRBJ2-7 and V is TRBV4-1; D is undetermined. V shed 0 bases and J shed 3 bases, with 12 bases lying between them. Germline V lookup: CDR1 MGHRA, CDR2 YSYEKL. This CDR3 has 15 amino acids. As DNA, the CDR3 is TGCGCCAGCAGCCAAGAAGGGCGGAACTTCTACGAGCAGTACTTC. This sequence encodes CASSQEGRNFYEQYF.

The gene calls are TRBV5-1 and TRBJ2-1; TRBD2 matches 9 bases. This CDR3 spans 16 amino acids. The V gene's germline CDR1 is SGHRS and CDR2 YFSETQ. The V gene end was trimmed by 4 bases and the J gene end by 3 bases; junction bases not matched to a gene: 8. The CDR3 sequence: CASSRLAESHYNEQFF. CDR3 coding DNA: TGCGCCAGCAGCAGACTAGCGGAGTCACACTACAATGAGCAGTTCTTC. The full variable domain, its missing parts supplied by reference TRBV5-1 and TRBJ2-1, is KAGVTQTPRYLIKTRGQQVTLSCSPISGHRSVSWYQQTPGQGLQFLFEYFSETQRNKGNFPGRFSGRQFSNSRSEMNVSTLELGDSALYLCASSRLAESHYNEQFFGPGTRLTVL.

The chain is built from TRBV4-2 and TRBJ2-5, with D possibly called TRBD1 or TRBD2 (5 bases each). Trimming pared 3 bases from V and 1 base from J, leaving 24 bases between. Germline lookup yields CDR1 LGHNA and CDR2 YNFKEQ. The CDR3 length is 19 residues. The CDR3 sequence is CASSHKQLTRGRIQETQYF. CDR3 DNA sequence: TGTGCCAGCAGCCATAAACAGCTCACTAGGGGCCGTATCCAAGAGACCCAGTACTTC.

The rearrangement joins TRBV25-1 to TRBJ2-5; D tentatively fits TRBD1 or TRBD2 (5 bases each). Germline loops: CDR1 MGHDK, CDR2 SYGVNS. V was shortened by 8 bases and J by 5 bases, with 9 bases between the two germline ends. The CDR3 length is 11 residues. CDR3 in amino acids: CASGGWETQYF. CDR3 DNA: TGTGCCAGCGGGGGATGGGAGACCCAGTACTTC.